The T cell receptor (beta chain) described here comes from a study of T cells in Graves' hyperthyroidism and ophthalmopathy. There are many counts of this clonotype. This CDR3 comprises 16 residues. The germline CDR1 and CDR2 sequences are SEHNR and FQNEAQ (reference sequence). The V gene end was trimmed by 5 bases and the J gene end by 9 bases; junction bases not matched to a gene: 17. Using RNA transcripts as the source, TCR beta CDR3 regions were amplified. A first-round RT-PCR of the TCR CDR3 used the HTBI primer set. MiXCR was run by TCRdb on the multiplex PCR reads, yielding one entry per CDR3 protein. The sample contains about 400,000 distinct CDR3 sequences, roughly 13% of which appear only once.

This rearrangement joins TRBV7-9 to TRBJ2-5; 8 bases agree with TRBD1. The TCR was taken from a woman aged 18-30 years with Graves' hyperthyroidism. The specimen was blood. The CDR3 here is CASSLKGQAPTGAQYF. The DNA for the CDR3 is TGTGCCAGCAGCCTAAAGGGACAGGCGCCTACCGGGGCCCAGTACTTC.